The text below deals with one T cell receptor (beta chain). The sample is drawn from a study of a mutant IDH1 vaccine in newly diagnosed glioma. About the study: Standard pretreatment was either radiotherapy, temozolomide, or, for most, radiochemotherapy with temozolomide.

Germline CDR1 and CDR2: KGHSH and LQKENI. Losses at the gene ends were 5 bases for V and 1 base for J; bases not matched to a gene: 7. This CDR3 has 15 residues. Time point described: baseline, week 1 (first vaccination visit). Described treatment: pre-vaccination baseline after standard-of-care therapy. Sequencing was performed with immunoSEQ multiplex PCR; in TCRdb, only in-frame clones are kept and a portion is missing. The top ten hold 4.8% of the sample, which has tens of thousands of clones, less than 90% seen once. The chain joins TRBV18 to TRBJ2-5; 7 bases match TRBD1. The starting material was PBMCs, obtained from a glioma patient treated with radiotherapy, temozolomide or both. This sequence originates from a woman aged 40 to 50 with glioma. CDR3: CASSNPPGGQETQYF. As DNA, the CDR3 is TGTGCCAGCTCAAACCCCCCAGGGGGCCAAGAGACCCAGTACTTC.